The 29 T cell receptor beta chains in this list originate from one sample, sequenced in a study of glioma-infiltrating T cells after dendritic cell vaccination. Here immunoSEQ multiplex PCR was the method, and the copy in TCRdb shows in-frame clones only, minus some. This table has about 65,000 clones, roughly nine tenths appearing once. The time point: after dendritic cell vaccination, including at tumor progression/relapse. The sequences come from blood, collected after dendritic cell vaccination. These receptors all come from a human donor with glioblastoma.

Note on this clone: At one end, the junction sequence differs from germline, possibly due to a read error. V and J are TRBV7-2 and TRBJ2-7, with TRBD2 identical over 10 bases. CDR3 length: 14 amino acids. Germline CDR1 is SGHTA and CDR2 is FQGNSA. CDR3 nucleotides: TGTGCCAGCAGCTTAGCGGTGACTAGCGGGTGGGCGGTCTTC. Protein sequence: CASSLAVTSGWAVF.

The V gene is TRBV11-2, the J gene TRBJ2-3, with 10 bases fitting TRBD2. CDR3 size: 15 residues. Germline loops: CDR1 SGHAT, CDR2 FQNNGV. The V segment lost 3 bases and the J segment 1 base; nucleotides outside the gene matches: 1. Here the CDR3 reads CASSLSGRGTDTQYF. The DNA of the CDR3 is TGTGCCAGCAGCTTGAGCGGGAGGGGCACAGATACGCAGTATTTT.

The genes are TRBV5-5 and TRBJ1-2; no definite D call. Germline loops: CDR1 SGHKS, CDR2 YYEKEE (reference sequence). V was trimmed by 0 bases and J by 3 bases, leaving 6 bases between them. The CDR3 loop spans 13 amino acids. CDR3 residues: CASSLEQHYGYTF. CDR3 nucleotide sequence: TGTGCCAGCAGCTTGGAACAGCACTATGGCTACACCTTC.

This chain joins TRBV7-8 and TRBJ2-1, with D possibly matching TRBD1 (6 bases). The CDR3 sequence is 12 residues long. Deletions cut 6 bases from V and 9 bases from J, with 12 bases between. The germline gives CDR1 SGHVS, CDR2 FQNEAQ. The CDR3 nucleotides are TGTGCCAGCAGTTCTAGACAGGTTGAGCAGTTCTTC. It translates to CASSSRQVEQFF.

The chain couples TRBV15 to TRBJ2-2; 7 nucleotides line up with TRBD1. This CDR3 comprises 15 residues. The germline CDR1 and CDR2 sequences are LNHNV and YYDKDF (reference sequence). J was trimmed by 4 bases and V by 3 bases; bases with no gene match: 5. The chain's CDR3 is CATSRGQLTTGELFF. In DNA form, the CDR3 reads TGTGCCACCAGCAGGGGACAGCTCACCACCGGGGAGCTGTTTTTT.

V and J are TRBV29-1 and TRBJ2-3; 7 nucleotides line up with TRBD2. The ends lost 1 base at V and 0 bases at J; junction bases unmatched: 10. In germline, CDR1 is SQVTM, CDR2 ANQGSEA. The CDR3 contains 17 residues. CDR3 protein: CSVEGGLGGGSTDTQYF. The CDR3 coding sequence is TGCAGCGTTGAAGGGGGTTTAGGCGGGGGTAGCACAGATACGCAGTATTTT.

The chain uses TRBV11-3 and TRBJ1-1; D ambiguous. From germline, CDR1 is SGHNT and CDR2 YENEEA. The CDR3 extends over 13 amino acids. V was trimmed by 4 bases and J by 1 base, leaving 7 bases between them. Here the CDR3 reads CASSSRKNTEAFF. The CDR3 DNA follows: TGTGCCAGCAGCTCGCGGAAGAACACTGAAGCTTTCTTT.

The chain uses TRBV15 and TRBJ1-1; tentative D call: TRBD1 (5 bases). The germline CDR1 and CDR2 sequences are LNHNV and YYDKDF (reference sequence). The V and J ends lost 0 bases and 3 bases respectively, with 8 bases between them. There are 14 residues in the CDR3. The CDR3 spells CATSREGGYTEAFF. The CDR3 DNA follows: TGTGCCACCAGCAGAGAGGGGGGGTACACTGAAGCTTTCTTT.

This chain connects TRBV19 to TRBJ2-7; D is unresolved. Germline V gene sequence: CDR1 LNHDA, CDR2 SQIVND (reference sequence). Between the trimmed V and J ends, which lost 4 bases and 1 base, there was a span of 5 bases. CDR3 length: 12 amino acids. The CDR3 bases are TGTGCCAGTAGTACCGGGTCCTACGAGCAGTACTTC. Translation: CASSTGSYEQYF.

The V call is TRBV6-1, the J call TRBJ2-5, with 11 nucleotides matching TRBD2. Germline V lookup: CDR1 MNHNS, CDR2 SASEGT. After removal of 3 bases from V and 9 bases from J, the junction contained 6 bases not matched to a gene. The CDR3 is made up of 14 amino acids. The CDR3 loop reads CASSDLAGGLSQYF. DNA of the CDR3: TGTGCCAGCAGTGACCTAGCGGGGGGCCTATCCCAGTACTTC.

The chain carries TRBV7-9 and TRBJ1-2; D is unclear. V shed 5 bases and J shed 3 bases, with 13 bases lying between them. The CDR3 extends over 14 amino acids. Germline V gene data show CDR1 as SEHNR and CDR2 as FQNEAQ (reference sequence). The CDR3 spells CASSPRNSYYGYTF. The CDR3 DNA reads as TGTGCCAGCAGCCCCCGTAACTCCTACTATGGCTACACCTTC.

This clone was detected only once. The genes are TRBV5-4 and TRBJ2-1, with TRBD2 identical over 7 bases. The CDR3 is 15 amino acids. Germline values: CDR1 SGHNT, CDR2 YYREEE (reference sequence). The V gene end was trimmed by 1 base and the J gene end by 12 bases; junction bases not matched to a gene: 13. CDR3 DNA sequence: TGTGCCAGCAGCTTGAGCGGGGCTAGCGGACTGCGGCAGTTCTTC. Protein: CASSLSGASGLRQFF.

This clone was seen more than once but under ten times. CDR3 region: CARSCYGTRLGEQYF. The CDR3 DNA reads as TGTGCCAGAAGCTGCTACGGGACAAGGCTGGGGGAGCAGTACTTC. The chain has TRBV7-5 and TRBJ2-7; the DNA was not used to check the table's D call, TRBD1. TRBV7-5 is designated a pseudogene. The CDR3 runs to 15 residues.

The chain couples TRBV29-1 to TRBJ1-3; 8 nucleotides agree with TRBD1. With V trimmed by 7 bases and J by 2 bases, 4 bases remained unmatched. The CDR3 totals 13 residues. CDR1 SQVTM and CDR2 ANQGSEA come from the germline V gene. The CDR3 spells CSGSTGAGNTIYF. CDR3 nucleotides: TGCAGCGGATCGACAGGGGCTGGAAACACCATATATTTT.

The gene calls are TRBV27 and TRBJ1-2; possibly TRBD1 for D (5 bases). Deletions cut 3 bases from V and 7 bases from J, with 18 bases between. Germline CDR1 reads MNHEY; CDR2 reads SMNVEV (reference sequence). The CDR3 loop spans 15 amino acids. CDR3 amino acids: CASSLEGAPTSGYTF. CDR3 nucleotides: TGTGCCAGCAGTTTGGAAGGGGCCCCGACCTCTGGCTACACCTTC.

This chain uses TRBV7-2 with TRBJ2-7; TRBD1 agrees at 7 bases. The V gene's germline CDR1 is SGHTA and CDR2 FQGNSA. The CDR3 runs 14 residues. Trimming at V came to 5 bases and at J to 3 bases, leaving 7 bases not matched to a gene. CDR3 region: CASSRGQTLYEQYF. CDR3 coding DNA: TGTGCCAGCAGCCGGGGACAGACCCTCTACGAGCAGTACTTC.

J is TRBJ1-2 and V is TRBV30; 11 bases match TRBD1. This CDR3 region has 15 residues. Looked up from germline, CDR1 is GTSNPN and CDR2 is SVGIG (reference sequence). Losses at the gene ends were 3 bases for V and 4 bases for J; bases not matched to a gene: 7. In DNA form, the CDR3 reads TGTGCCTGGAGCGCTGTTGGGACAGGGGGCTATGGCTACACCTTC. It specifies CAWSAVGTGGYGYTF.

With respect to this clone: Germline is not matched at one junction end, which may reflect a read error. V usage is TRBV18 and J usage is TRBJ1-2, with 7 bases lining up with TRBD1. Germline V gene sequence: CDR1 KGHSH, CDR2 LQKENI. The length of the CDR3 is 12 residues. This chain's CDR3 is CASSPYDREPSW. In DNA form, the CDR3 reads TGTGCCAGCTCCCCTTATGACAGGGAGCCCTCTTGG.

This clone was seen a handful of times. The rearrangement uses TRBV5-1 and TRBJ2-6; 7 bases map to TRBD1. Germline CDR1 is SGHRS and CDR2 is YFSETQ. This CDR3 is built from 16 residues. The ends lost 2 bases at V and 2 bases at J; junction bases unmatched: 4. The CDR3 DNA is TGCGCCAGCAGCTTTACAGGGGTGACTGGGGCCAACGTCCTGACTTTC. It codes for CASSFTGVTGANVLTF. The full variable domain, rest sourced from reference TRBV5-1 and TRBJ2-6, is KAGVTQTPRYLIKTRGQQVTLSCSPISGHRSVSWYQQTPGQGLQFLFEYFSETQRNKGNFPGRFSGRQFSNSRSEMNVSTLELGDSALYLCASSFTGVTGANVLTFGAGSRLTVL.

The V and J genes are TRBV15 and TRBJ2-5; D perhaps matches TRBD2 (6 bases). This CDR3 comprises 12 residues. Trimming took off 5 bases at V and 5 bases at J, with 9 bases between the two ends. Germline V gene data show CDR1 as LNHNV and CDR2 as YYDKDF (reference sequence). CDR3 region: CATSPGGETQYF. The CDR3 coding sequence is TGTGCCACCAGCCCAGGAGGGGAGACCCAGTACTTC.

This clone came up a few times. V is TRBV4-1 and J is TRBJ1-5, with TRBD1 matching over 10 bases. The V and J ends lost 0 bases and 7 bases, in that order; junction bases with no gene match: 3. Germline values: CDR1 MGHRA, CDR2 YSYEKL. The CDR3 contains 15 residues. DNA for the CDR3: TGCGCCAGCAGCCAAGAGGGACAGGGGCGACAGCCCCAGCATTTT. This translates into CASSQEGQGRQPQHF.

The chain carries TRBV25-1 and TRBJ2-3; a weak D match, TRBD2 (6 bases). Germline lookup yields CDR1 MGHDK and CDR2 SYGVNS. Between the trimmed V and J ends, which lost 0 bases and 1 base, there was a span of 11 bases. The CDR3 spans 16 residues. The chain's CDR3 is CASSEYISSGTDTQYF. DNA for the CDR3: TGTGCCAGCAGTGAATATATCTCTAGCGGCACAGATACGCAGTATTTT.

This sequence joins TRBV11-3 and TRBJ1-1; D possibly corresponds to TRBD1 (6 bases). Germline V CDR1 and CDR2: SGHNT, YENEEA. With 7 bases removed from V and 2 bases from J, the gap between germline ends came to 11 bases. The CDR3 is 13 residues long. For the CDR3, the DNA is TGTGCCAGCAACGGACAGAGCAACACTGAAGCTTTCTTT. Protein: CASNGQSNTEAFF.

The gene calls are TRBV5-1 and TRBJ2-7; D unclear. This CDR3 is 14 amino acids long. The V and J ends lost 6 bases and 4 bases respectively, with 17 bases between them. The germline gives CDR1 SGHRS, CDR2 YFSETQ. DNA for the CDR3: TGCGCCAGCAAACCCAATACAGCTTCTTACGAGCAGTACTTC. It translates to CASKPNTASYEQYF.

V gene TRBV6-6 combines with J gene TRBJ2-1; 8 bases are shared with TRBD2. J lost 10 bases, V lost 2 bases, and 13 bases had no gene match. The CDR3 consists of 16 residues. In germline, CDR1 is MNHNY, CDR2 SVGAGI (reference sequence). The CDR3 protein is CASSYGEWGLAGEQFF. CDR3 coding DNA: TGTGCCAGCAGTTACGGGGAGTGGGGGCTAGCGGGCGAGCAGTTCTTC.

V is TRBV29-1 and J is TRBJ2-1; D is ambiguous. In germline, CDR1 is SQVTM, CDR2 ANQGSEA. The CDR3 covers 11 residues. V gave up 5 bases and J gave up 7 bases, with 9 bases separating them. CDR3 DNA sequence: TGCAGCGTTATCAGTCTGAATGAGCAGTTCTTC. Translation: CSVISLNEQFF.

V usage is TRBV9 and J usage is TRBJ1-3; D perhaps matches TRBD1 (6 bases). Germline values: CDR1 SGDLS, CDR2 YYNGEE. V lost 5 bases, J lost 2 bases, and 8 bases lay in between. The CDR3 totals 13 residues. The CDR3 loop is CASRGAAGNTIYF. The CDR3 DNA sequence: TGTGCCAGCAGGGGGGCGGCTGGAAACACCATATATTTT. The full variable domain, rest sourced from reference TRBV9 and TRBJ1-3, is DSGVTQTPKHLITATGQRVTLRCSPRSGDLSVYWYQQSLDQGLQFLIQYYNGEERAKGNILERFSAQQFPDLHSELNLSSLELGDSALYFCASRGAAGNTIYFGEGSWLTVV.

The chain carries TRBV2 and TRBJ1-4; D possibly corresponds to TRBD1 (5 bases). The germline gives CDR1 SNHLY, CDR2 FYNNEI. The length of the CDR3 is 13 residues. V was clipped by 9 bases and J by 4 bases, with 12 bases between them. Here the CDR3 reads CARGGQGNEKLFF. In DNA form, the CDR3 reads TGTGCCAGAGGAGGGCAGGGTAATGAAAAACTGTTTTTT. The full variable domain, in which reference TRBV2 and TRBJ1-4 provide the parts outside the CDR3, is EPEVTQTPSHQVTQMGQEVILRCVPISNHLYFYWYRQILGQKVEFLVSFYNNEISEKSEIFDDQFSVERPDGSNFTLKIRSTKLEDSAMYFCARGGQGNEKLFFGSGTQLSVL.

The J gene is TRBJ2-1, the V gene TRBV9; D is perhaps TRBD2 (5 bases). Trimming removed 2 bases at V and 0 bases at J, with 9 bases between. There are 15 residues in the CDR3. The germline V gene encodes CDR1 SGDLS and CDR2 YYNGEE. CDR3 coding DNA: TGTGCCAGCAGCGTCTCGGGAAGCTCCTACAATGAGCAGTTCTTC. It codes for CASSVSGSSYNEQFF. The full variable domain, in which reference TRBV9 and TRBJ2-1 provide the parts outside the CDR3, is DSGVTQTPKHLITATGQRVTLRCSPRSGDLSVYWYQQSLDQGLQFLIQYYNGEERAKGNILERFSAQQFPDLHSELNLSSLELGDSALYFCASSVSGSSYNEQFFGPGTRLTVL.